This T cell receptor (beta chain) stems from a study of blood T cell repertoires in COVID-19. Here immunoSEQ multiplex PCR was the method, and the copy in TCRdb shows in-frame clones only, minus some. Of around 480,000 clones in the sample, about nine tenths are singletons; the top ten hold roughly 12%. This CDR3 has 16 amino acids. V shed 1 base, J shed 3 bases, and the junction held 5 bases outside the gene matches. The germline V gene has CDR1 LGHDT and CDR2 YNNKEL (reference sequence). Enrolment of Seattle patients took place during active infection, and they were followed longitudinally. Sample: peripheral blood. The V gene is TRBV3-1 (or the pseudogene TRBV3-2), the J gene TRBJ2-7; 11 bases line up with TRBD1. This sequence originates from a woman aged 45 to 65 with COVID-19, enrolled during active disease. For the CDR3, the DNA is TGTGCCAGCAGCCAAGGGGGACAGGGGGTCGGCTACGAGCAGTACTTC. It codes for CASSQGGQGVGYEQYF.